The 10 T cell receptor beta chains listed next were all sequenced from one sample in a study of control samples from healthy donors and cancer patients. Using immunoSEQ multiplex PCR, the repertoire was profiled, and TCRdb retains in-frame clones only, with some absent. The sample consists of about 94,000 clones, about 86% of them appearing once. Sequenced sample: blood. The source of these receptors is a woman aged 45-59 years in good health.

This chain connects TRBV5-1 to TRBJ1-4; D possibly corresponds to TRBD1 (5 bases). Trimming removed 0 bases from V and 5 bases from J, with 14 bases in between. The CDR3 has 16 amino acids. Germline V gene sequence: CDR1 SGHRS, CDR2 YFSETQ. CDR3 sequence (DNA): TGCGCCAGCAGCTTGGAGGTTCAGGGTCCGAATGAAAAACTGTTTTTT. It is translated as CASSLEVQGPNEKLFF. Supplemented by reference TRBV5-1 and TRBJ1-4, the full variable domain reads KAGVTQTPRYLIKTRGQQVTLSCSPISGHRSVSWYQQTPGQGLQFLFEYFSETQRNKGNFPGRFSGRQFSNSRSEMNVSTLELGDSALYLCASSLEVQGPNEKLFFGSGTQLSVL.

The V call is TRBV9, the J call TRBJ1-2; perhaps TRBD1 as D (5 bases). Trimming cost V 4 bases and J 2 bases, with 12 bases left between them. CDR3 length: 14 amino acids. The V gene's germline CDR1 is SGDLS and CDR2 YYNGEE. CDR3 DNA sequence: TGTGCCAGCAGCCTCAGGGCCGTGAACTATGGCTACACCTTC. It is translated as CASSLRAVNYGYTF.

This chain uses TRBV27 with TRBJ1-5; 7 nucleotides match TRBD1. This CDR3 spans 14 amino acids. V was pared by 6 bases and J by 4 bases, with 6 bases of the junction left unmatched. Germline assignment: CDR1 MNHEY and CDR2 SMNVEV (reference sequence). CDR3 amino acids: CASRTGVTNQPQHF. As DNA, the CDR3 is TGTGCCAGCAGAACAGGGGTTACAAATCAGCCCCAGCATTTT.

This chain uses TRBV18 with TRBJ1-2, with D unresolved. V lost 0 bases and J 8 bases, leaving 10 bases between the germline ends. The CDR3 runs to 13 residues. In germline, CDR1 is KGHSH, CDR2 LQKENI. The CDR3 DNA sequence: TGTGCCAGCTCACCACCGGGGTGGAGCGGCTACACCTTC. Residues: CASSPPGWSGYTF.

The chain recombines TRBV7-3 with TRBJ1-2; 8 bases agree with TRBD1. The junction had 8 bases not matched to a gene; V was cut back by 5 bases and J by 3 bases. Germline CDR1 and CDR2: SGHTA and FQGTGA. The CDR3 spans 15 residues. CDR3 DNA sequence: TGTGCCAGCAGCCCGACAGGGGAAGCGTACTATGGCTACACCTTC. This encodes CASSPTGEAYYGYTF. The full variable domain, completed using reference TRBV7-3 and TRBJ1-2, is GAGVSQTPSNKVTEKGKYVELRCDPISGHTALYWYRQSLGQGPEFLIYFQGTGAADDSGLPNDRFFAVRPEGSVSTLKIQRTERGDSAVYLCASSPTGEAYYGYTFGSGTRLTVV.

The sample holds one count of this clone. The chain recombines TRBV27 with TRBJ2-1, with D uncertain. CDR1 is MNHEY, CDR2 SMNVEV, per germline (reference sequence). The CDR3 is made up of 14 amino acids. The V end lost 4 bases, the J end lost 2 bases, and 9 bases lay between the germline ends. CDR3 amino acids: CASSYGRAYNEQFF. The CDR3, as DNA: TGTGCCAGCAGTTACGGAAGGGCCTACAATGAGCAGTTCTTC.

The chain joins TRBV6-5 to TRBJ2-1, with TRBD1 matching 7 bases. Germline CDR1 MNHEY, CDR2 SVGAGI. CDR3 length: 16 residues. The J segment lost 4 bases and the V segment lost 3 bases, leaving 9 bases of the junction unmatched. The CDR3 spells CASSYSPRQGYNEQFF. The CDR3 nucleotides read TGTGCCAGCAGTTATTCCCCCCGACAGGGATACAATGAGCAGTTCTTC.

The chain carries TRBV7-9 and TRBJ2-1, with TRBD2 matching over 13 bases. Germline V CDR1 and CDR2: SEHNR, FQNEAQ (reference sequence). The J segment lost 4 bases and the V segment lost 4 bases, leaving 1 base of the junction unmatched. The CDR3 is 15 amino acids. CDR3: CASSSLAGGYNEQFF. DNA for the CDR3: TGTGCCAGCAGCTCACTAGCGGGAGGGTACAATGAGCAGTTCTTC.

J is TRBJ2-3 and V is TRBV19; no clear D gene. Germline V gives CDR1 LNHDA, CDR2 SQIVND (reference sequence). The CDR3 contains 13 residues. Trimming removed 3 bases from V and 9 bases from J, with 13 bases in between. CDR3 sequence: CASSILRSDTQYF. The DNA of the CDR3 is TGTGCCAGTAGTATCCTTAGGTCGGACACGCAGTATTTT.

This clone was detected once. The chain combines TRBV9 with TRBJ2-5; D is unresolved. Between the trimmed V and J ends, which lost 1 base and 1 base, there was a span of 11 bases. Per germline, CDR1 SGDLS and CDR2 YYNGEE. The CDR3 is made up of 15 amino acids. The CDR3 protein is CASSVSPQTQETQYF. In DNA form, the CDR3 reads TGTGCCAGCAGCGTATCACCCCAGACCCAAGAGACCCAGTACTTC.